The sequence of this T cell receptor (beta chain) was determined in a study of blood T cell repertoires in COVID-19. Study summary: Both acute and convalescent COVID-19 samples were obtained from the United States, Italy and Spain. The cDNA or gDNA used as material had been derived from T cells, B-cell-depleted T cells, or PBMCs.

Per the study methods: It was from reference gene primer amplification that nucleated cell counts were estimated. Sequenced by immunoSEQ multiplex PCR; TCRdb stores in-frame clones only, minus some. From that table come the V and J calls and clone size; the DNA was used to work out D and trimming. This repertoire shows roughly 130,000 clones, 84% found once; its top ten account for more than 10%. CDR1 is SGHRS and CDR2 is YFSETQ in the germline V gene. The ends were cut back, 0 bases at V and 7 bases at J, with 16 bases in the middle. CDR3 length equals 15 residues. The chain has TRBV5-1 and TRBJ2-5; D gene ambiguous. The sequence was collected from a woman aged 60-75 years with acute or convalescent COVID-19. The sequencing input was peripheral blood. The CDR3 bases are TGCGCCAGCAGCTTGGTGCTCGGCAGGCACGCGACCCAGTACTTC. Translating it yields CASSLVLGRHATQYF.